Included here is one T cell receptor beta chain sequence, with context. This sample is drawn from a study of ipilimumab plus nivolumab after autologous stem cell transplantation. In germline, CDR1 is ENHRY, CDR2 SYGVKD. V was pared by 8 bases and J by 7 bases, with 9 bases between. The length of the CDR3 is 11 residues. The repertoire was sequenced with immunoSEQ multiplex PCR; TCRdb's copy has only in-frame clones and lacks some. The sample holds 10,000 or so clones, approximately 72% seen once. J is TRBJ1-3 and V is TRBV10-3; unclear D gene. The sequences come from PBMCs, collected in a trial of ipilimumab plus nivolumab as post-transplant consolidation. This clonotype was sampled from a male donor with diffuse large B-cell lymphoma. The CDR3: CAIGFVNTIYF. CDR3 bases: TGTGCCATCGGTTTTGTCAACACCATATATTTT.